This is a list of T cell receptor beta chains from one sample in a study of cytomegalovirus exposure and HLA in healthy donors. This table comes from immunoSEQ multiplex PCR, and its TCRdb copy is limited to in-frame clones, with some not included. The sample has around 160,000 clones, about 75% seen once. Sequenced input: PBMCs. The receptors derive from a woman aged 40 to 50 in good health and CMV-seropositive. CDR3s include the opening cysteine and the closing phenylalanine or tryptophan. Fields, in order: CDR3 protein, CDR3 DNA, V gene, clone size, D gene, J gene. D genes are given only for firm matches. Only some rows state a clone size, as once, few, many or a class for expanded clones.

CDR3aa: CASSARQGDVYGYTF
CDR3nt: TGTGCCAGCAGCGCCCGACAGGGAGACGTTTATGGCTACACCTTC
v_gene: TRBV11-2
abundance: -
d_gene: TRBD1
j_gene: TRBJ1-2

CDR3aa: CASSLGRDYGYTF
CDR3nt: TGTGCCAGCAGCTTAGGCAGGGACTATGGCTACACCTTC
v_gene: TRBV7-2
abundance: -
d_gene: -
j_gene: TRBJ1-2

CDR3aa: CASSSPGTGSSYEQYF
CDR3nt: TGTGCCAGCAGTTCCCCTGGGACAGGGAGCTCCTACGAGCAGTACTTC
v_gene: TRBV28
abundance: -
d_gene: TRBD1
j_gene: TRBJ2-7

CDR3aa: CSVRTGQGGYNEQFF
CDR3nt: TGCAGCGTGCGGACAGGGCAAGGTGGCTACAATGAGCAGTTCTTC
v_gene: TRBV29-1
abundance: -
d_gene: TRBD1
j_gene: TRBJ2-1

CDR3aa: CASSGRASGRTHTQYF
CDR3nt: TGTGCCAGCAGTGGAAGGGCTAGCGGGAGAACCCATACGCAGTATTTT
v_gene: TRBV6-1
abundance: -
d_gene: TRBD2
j_gene: TRBJ2-3

CDR3aa: CASSLGSGRTPLSGELFF
CDR3nt: TGCGCCAGCAGCTTGGGGAGCGGGAGGACCCCACTCTCCGGGGAGCTGTTTTTT
v_gene: TRBV5-1
abundance: -
d_gene: TRBD2
j_gene: TRBJ2-2

CDR3aa: CASSLQGSAYEQYF
CDR3nt: TGTGCCAGCAGCCTACAGGGGTCGGCCTACGAGCAGTACTTC
v_gene: TRBV27
abundance: -
d_gene: TRBD1
j_gene: TRBJ2-7

CDR3aa: CASRIDRGGDYEQYF
CDR3nt: TGTGCCAGCAGAATTGACAGGGGGGGGGACTACGAGCAGTACTTC
v_gene: TRBV6-6
abundance: -
d_gene: TRBD1
j_gene: TRBJ2-7

CDR3aa: CASSVLPGQGDEQYF
CDR3nt: TGTGCCAGCAGTGTACTACCGGGACAGGGTGACGAGCAGTACTTC
v_gene: TRBV27
abundance: few
d_gene: TRBD1
j_gene: TRBJ2-7

CDR3aa: CASSLEGSKTPRGEQYF
CDR3nt: TGTGCCAGCAGCTTAGAAGGGTCCAAGACACCACGGGGCGAGCAGTACTTC
v_gene: TRBV7-9
abundance: few
d_gene: -
j_gene: TRBJ2-7

CDR3aa: CASITRDRLNYEQYF
CDR3nt: TGTGCCAGCATCACCAGGGACAGATTAAACTACGAGCAGTACTTC
v_gene: TRBV6-1
abundance: once
d_gene: TRBD1
j_gene: TRBJ2-7

CDR3aa: CASRPTSGSYNEQFF
CDR3nt: TGTGCCAGCAGGCCAACTAGTGGCTCCTACAATGAGCAGTTCTTC
v_gene: TRBV28
abundance: few
d_gene: -
j_gene: TRBJ2-1

CDR3aa: CASSLAQGFSYEQYF
CDR3nt: TGTGCCAGCAGCTTAGCCCAGGGATTCTCCTACGAGCAGTACTTC
v_gene: TRBV7-6
abundance: -
d_gene: -
j_gene: TRBJ2-7

CDR3aa: CASSKRGQDYNEQFF
CDR3nt: TGTGCCAGCAGCAAAAGGGGACAGGACTACAATGAGCAGTTCTTC
v_gene: TRBV7-9
abundance: -
d_gene: TRBD1
j_gene: TRBJ2-1

CDR3aa: CASSLQFISGNTIYF
CDR3nt: TGCGCCAGCAGCTTACAGTTCATCTCTGGAAACACCATATATTTT
v_gene: TRBV5-1
abundance: few
d_gene: -
j_gene: TRBJ1-3

CDR3aa: CASSLWADNSPLHF
CDR3nt: TGCGCCAGCAGCTTGTGGGCCGATAATTCACCCCTCCACTTT
v_gene: TRBV5-1
abundance: -
d_gene: -
j_gene: TRBJ1-6

CDR3aa: CASSFTRDSYEQYF
CDR3nt: TGCGCCAGCAGCTTCACTAGAGACTCCTACGAGCAGTACTTC
v_gene: TRBV5-1
abundance: -
d_gene: -
j_gene: TRBJ2-7

CDR3aa: CASSSDRDGGYTF
CDR3nt: TGTGCCAGCAGTTCCGACAGGGACGGGGGCTACACCTTC
v_gene: TRBV6-1
abundance: -
d_gene: TRBD1
j_gene: TRBJ1-2

CDR3aa: CASLWRGANVLTF
CDR3nt: TGTGCCAGCCTATGGAGGGGGGCCAACGTCCTGACTTTC
v_gene: TRBV6-6
abundance: -
d_gene: -
j_gene: TRBJ2-6

CDR3aa: CASSSYPGGSYGYTF
CDR3nt: TGTGCCAGCAGTTCCTACCCAGGGGGCAGCTATGGCTACACCTTC
v_gene: TRBV28
abundance: -
d_gene: TRBD1
j_gene: TRBJ1-2

CDR3aa: CASSEWAGGDSPLHF
CDR3nt: TGTGCCAGCAGTGAATGGGCAGGGGGCGATTCACCCCTCCACTTT
v_gene: TRBV6-4
abundance: -
d_gene: TRBD1
j_gene: TRBJ1-6

CDR3aa: CAWSVSPREAFF
CDR3nt: TGTGCCTGGAGTGTCTCCCCGCGTGAAGCTTTCTTT
v_gene: TRBV30
abundance: -
d_gene: -
j_gene: TRBJ1-1

CDR3aa: CARSYITGTGTNSPLHF
CDR3nt: TGTGCCAGAAGCTATATAACCGGGACAGGGACTAATTCACCCCTCCACTTT
v_gene: TRBV5-3
abundance: -
d_gene: TRBD1
j_gene: TRBJ1-6

CDR3aa: CASSLAGGSYNEQFF
CDR3nt: TGTGCCAGCAGCCTAGCGGGAGGCTCCTACAATGAGCAGTTCTTC
v_gene: TRBV11-2
abundance: -
d_gene: TRBD2
j_gene: TRBJ2-1

CDR3aa: CASSPRAPSTDTQYF
CDR3nt: TGCGCCAGCAGCCCCAGGGCCCCTAGCACAGATACGCAGTATTTT
v_gene: TRBV4-1
abundance: -
d_gene: -
j_gene: TRBJ2-3

CDR3aa: CASSPLDRGNGYTF
CDR3nt: TGTGCCAGCTCACCACTGGACAGGGGAAATGGCTACACCTTC
v_gene: TRBV18
abundance: -
d_gene: TRBD1
j_gene: TRBJ1-2

CDR3aa: CASSPQGYSGNTIYF
CDR3nt: TGTGCCAGCAGCCCCCAGGGTTACTCTGGAAACACCATATATTTT
v_gene: TRBV9
abundance: -
d_gene: -
j_gene: TRBJ1-3

CDR3aa: CASSSDSRGTDTQYF
CDR3nt: TGTGCCAGCAGTTCGGATAGCAGGGGCACAGATACGCAGTATTTT
v_gene: TRBV27
abundance: few
d_gene: -
j_gene: TRBJ2-3

CDR3aa: CASSLDRESASYEQYF
CDR3nt: TGTGCCAGCAGCTTGGACAGGGAAAGCGCCTCCTACGAGCAGTACTTC
v_gene: TRBV5-4
abundance: -
d_gene: -
j_gene: TRBJ2-7

CDR3aa: CASSVKAGTSGKDTQYF
CDR3nt: TGTGCCAGCAGCGTAAAAGCCGGGACTAGCGGGAAAGATACGCAGTATTTT
v_gene: TRBV9
abundance: few
d_gene: TRBD2
j_gene: TRBJ2-3

CDR3aa: CASRNGQGAGGYTF
CDR3nt: TGTGCCAGTAGAAACGGACAGGGGGCCGGTGGCTACACCTTC
v_gene: TRBV19
abundance: -
d_gene: TRBD1
j_gene: TRBJ1-2

CDR3aa: CASSFGGLSETQYF
CDR3nt: TGTGCCAGCAGCTTCGGCGGGCTCTCGGAGACCCAGTACTTC
v_gene: TRBV11-2
abundance: -
d_gene: -
j_gene: TRBJ2-5

CDR3aa: CACERYLNTEAFF
CDR3nt: TGTGCCTGCGAGAGGTACCTGAACACTGAAGCTTTCTTT
v_gene: TRBV6-1
abundance: -
d_gene: -
j_gene: TRBJ1-1

CDR3aa: CASRREESNAGELFF
CDR3nt: TGTGCCAGCAGACGGGAAGAATCCAACGCCGGGGAGCTGTTTTTT
v_gene: TRBV2
abundance: -
d_gene: -
j_gene: TRBJ2-2

CDR3aa: CASSLNSGYEQYF
CDR3nt: TGTGCCAGCAGTCTCAATAGCGGATACGAGCAGTACTTC
v_gene: TRBV27
abundance: once
d_gene: -
j_gene: TRBJ2-7

CDR3aa: CASSRAGAGIFNEQFF
CDR3nt: TGTGCCAGCAGCAGAGCGGGAGCCGGAATATTCAATGAGCAGTTCTTC
v_gene: TRBV6-6
abundance: once
d_gene: TRBD2
j_gene: TRBJ2-1

CDR3aa: CASSLSPAGASGEQFF
CDR3nt: TGTGCCAGCAGCTTAAGTCCAGCGGGAGCAAGTGGTGAGCAGTTCTTC
v_gene: TRBV7-3
abundance: -
d_gene: TRBD2
j_gene: TRBJ2-1

CDR3aa: CASSQTGDQPQHF
CDR3nt: TGTGCCAGCAGTCAGACAGGGGACCAGCCCCAGCATTTT
v_gene: TRBV27
abundance: -
d_gene: TRBD1
j_gene: TRBJ1-5

CDR3aa: CASSDVATGVSYEQYF
CDR3nt: TGTGCCAGCAGTGATGTAGCGACAGGGGTTTCCTACGAGCAGTACTTC
v_gene: TRBV2
abundance: -
d_gene: TRBD1
j_gene: TRBJ2-7

CDR3aa: CATVTSLYEQYF
CDR3nt: TGTGCCACCGTAACTAGCCTATACGAGCAGTACTTC
v_gene: TRBV6-5
abundance: -
d_gene: -
j_gene: TRBJ2-7

CDR3aa: CASSHQGLAGDEQFF
CDR3nt: TGTGCCAGCAGCCACCAGGGACTAGCGGGCGATGAGCAGTTCTTC
v_gene: TRBV6-7
abundance: once
d_gene: TRBD2
j_gene: TRBJ2-1

CDR3aa: CASSSATGSYNSPLHF
CDR3nt: TGTGCCAGCAGCTCTGCAACAGGTTCCTATAATTCACCCCTCCACTTT
v_gene: TRBV5-4
abundance: once
d_gene: -
j_gene: TRBJ1-6

CDR3aa: CASSLARSSSTDTQYF
CDR3nt: TGCGCCAGCAGCTTGGCCAGATCCTCTAGCACAGATACGCAGTATTTT
v_gene: TRBV5-1
abundance: -
d_gene: -
j_gene: TRBJ2-3

CDR3aa: CASSGGTAPYGYTF
CDR3nt: TGTGCCAGCTCAGGTGGGACAGCCCCCTATGGCTACACCTTC
v_gene: TRBV18
abundance: -
d_gene: TRBD1
j_gene: TRBJ1-2

CDR3aa: CASRANTEAFF
CDR3nt: TGTGCCAGCAGAGCCAACACTGAAGCTTTCTTT
v_gene: TRBV6-6
abundance: medium-sized
d_gene: -
j_gene: TRBJ1-1

CDR3aa: CASSIYHSGGYNEQFF
CDR3nt: TGTGCCAGCAGCATATACCACAGCGGGGGATACAATGAGCAGTTCTTC
v_gene: TRBV11-2
abundance: -
d_gene: TRBD2
j_gene: TRBJ2-1

CDR3aa: CASSVAGGDEQYF
CDR3nt: TGTGCCAGCAGCGTTGCTGGGGGGGACGAGCAGTACTTC
v_gene: TRBV9
abundance: -
d_gene: TRBD2
j_gene: TRBJ2-7

CDR3aa: CASSQEGTSGSYNEQFF
CDR3nt: TGCGCCAGCAGCCAAGAAGGGACTAGCGGTTCCTACAATGAGCAGTTCTTC
v_gene: TRBV4-1
abundance: -
d_gene: TRBD2
j_gene: TRBJ2-1

CDR3aa: CAWGRTGLVYEQYF
CDR3nt: TGTGCCTGGGGAAGGACAGGCTTGGTATACGAGCAGTACTTC
v_gene: TRBV30
abundance: once
d_gene: TRBD1
j_gene: TRBJ2-7

CDR3aa: CASSFNGTSGSPPYEQYF
CDR3nt: TGTGCCAGCAGTTTTAACGGGACTAGCGGGAGCCCCCCCTACGAGCAGTACTTC
v_gene: TRBV28
abundance: -
d_gene: TRBD2
j_gene: TRBJ2-7

CDR3aa: CASSIQASGPYEQYF
CDR3nt: TGTGCCAGTAGTATCCAGGCTAGCGGGCCCTACGAGCAGTACTTC
v_gene: TRBV19
abundance: -
d_gene: TRBD2
j_gene: TRBJ2-7

CDR3aa: CACRTGGEQYF
CDR3nt: TGTGCCTGTAGAACAGGGGGCGAGCAGTACTTC
v_gene: TRBV30
abundance: -
d_gene: TRBD1
j_gene: TRBJ2-7

CDR3aa: CASSNPGTGPDEQYF
CDR3nt: TGTGCCAGCAGTAACCCAGGGACAGGGCCGGACGAGCAGTACTTC
v_gene: TRBV28
abundance: -
d_gene: TRBD1
j_gene: TRBJ2-7

CDR3aa: CASSLTGGQPQHF
CDR3nt: TGTGCCAGCAGCTTAACCGGGGGTCAGCCCCAGCATTTT
v_gene: TRBV7-3
abundance: few
d_gene: -
j_gene: TRBJ1-5

CDR3aa: CASSPQSGTYNEQFF
CDR3nt: TGTGCCAGCTCACCACAGTCAGGGACCTACAATGAGCAGTTCTTC
v_gene: TRBV18
abundance: -
d_gene: -
j_gene: TRBJ2-1